This paragraph covers one T cell receptor (beta chain) sequence. The entry originates in a study of blood T cell repertoires in COVID-19. In the study's own analysis: Amplifying reference gene primers gave estimates of nucleated cell counts. Sequencing used immunoSEQ multiplex PCR; TCRdb keeps in-frame clones, though not all of them. V and J calls and clone size are copied from that table; D and trimming were computed from the DNA. The profile shows more than 85,000 clones, about 85% of them singletons. The receptor comes from an elderly man with acute or convalescent COVID-19. Sequences were obtained from peripheral blood.

CDR3 protein: CASSERRVGNQPQHF. DNA of the CDR3: TGTGCCAGCAGTGAACGCAGGGTTGGCAATCAGCCCCAGCATTTT. The chain employs TRBV2 and TRBJ1-5; TRBD1 is a possible D gene (5 bases). Germline V gene data show CDR1 as SNHLY and CDR2 as FYNNEI. V lost 2 bases and J 2 bases, leaving 10 bases between the germline ends. The CDR3 is 15 amino acids.